What follows is one T cell receptor beta chain and its context. These data are taken from a study of blood T cell repertoires in COVID-19. About the study: Donors in the United States, Italy and Spain gave samples during acute or convalescent COVID-19. In each case, the material was cDNA or gDNA derived from T cells, B-cell-depleted T cells, or PBMCs.

The table came from immunoSEQ multiplex PCR; TCRdb's copy has only in-frame clones and leaves some out. There are hundreds of thousands of clones in the sample; around four fifths occur only once, and just under 20% lies in the top ten. The TCR comes from a man in his thirties or forties with active or convalescent COVID-19. The sequenced material came from peripheral blood.

The CDR3 protein is CASSLGTSRDEQFF. CDR3 in DNA: TGTGCCAGCAGTCTAGGGACTAGCCGGGATGAGCAGTTCTTC. J is TRBJ2-1 and V is TRBV27; 9 nucleotides agree with TRBD2. The CDR3 is made up of 14 amino acids. Germline trimming cut 5 bases from V and 8 bases from J; bases unmatched to any gene: 7. Germline CDR1 is MNHEY and CDR2 is SMNVEV (reference sequence).